This T cell receptor beta chain was documented in a study of CD8 T cells in ankylosing spondylitis. With regard to this clonotype: Its antigen is undetermined.

The CDR3 is 17 amino acids. Germline trimming cut 3 bases from V and 5 bases from J; bases unmatched to any gene: 13. Germline lookup yields CDR1 LNHDA and CDR2 SQIVND (reference sequence). Quantitative 5'-RACE with molecular barcodes produced the TCR beta libraries. TCRdb called the 5' RACE reads again in MiXCR, with one record for every CDR3 protein. The repertoire holds some 700,000 distinct CDR3 sequences, with under 20% as singletons. Study conclusions and caveats: Ankylosing spondylitis blood seemed to carry a telltale TCR beta motif made of eight highly homologous variants.

The chain employs TRBV19 and TRBJ2-1; 7 bases line up with TRBD2. The source is a male donor with ankylosing spondylitis. Input material: blood, either unsorted or a sorted T cell fraction (not recorded which). CDR3 protein: CASSIDTLYGLDNEQFF. Written as DNA, the CDR3 is TGTGCCAGTAGTATCGACACCCTCTACGGACTAGACAATGAGCAGTTCTTC.